These 14 T cell receptor beta chains came from one sample sequenced in a study of Graves' ophthalmopathy and Graves' hyperthyroidism. TCR beta CDR3 amplification used RNA transcripts. First-round RT-PCR used HTBI primers; second-round multiplex PCR followed. A single record per CDR3 protein comes from TCRdb applying MiXCR to the multiplex PCR reads. Among about 39,000 distinct CDR3 sequences listed, roughly 50% were seen once. The sample consisted of peripheral blood. The receptors stem from an adult woman with stable Graves' hyperthyroidism.

The chain has TRBV6-5 and TRBJ2-5; 10 bases match TRBD2. The CDR3 runs to 14 residues. With V trimmed by 6 bases and J by 2 bases, 3 bases remained unmatched. Germline CDR1 is MNHEY and CDR2 is SVGAGI. CDR3 residues: CASSGLAVQETQYF. The CDR3 nucleotides read TGTGCCAGCAGCGGACTAGCGGTACAAGAGACCCAGTACTTC.

At least ten counts were recorded for this clonotype. The gene calls are TRBV28 and TRBJ1-1; perhaps TRBD1 as D (6 bases). CDR1 and CDR2 from the germline V gene are MDHEN and SYDVKM. The V end lost 5 bases, the J end lost 4 bases, and 11 bases lay between the germline ends. The CDR3 has 13 amino acids. CDR3 region: CASSLGGSTEAFF. The CDR3, as DNA: TGTGCCAGCAGTCTAGGGGGGAGCACTGAAGCTTTCTTT.

As regards this clonotype: The junction departs from germline at one end; a sequencing error may be responsible. The chain uses TRBV7-9 and TRBJ2-7; 12 bases map to TRBD2. This CDR3 spans 16 amino acids. The germline V gene encodes CDR1 SEHNR and CDR2 FQNEAQ (reference sequence). Here the CDR3 reads CAGSSGLAGYDYEQYF. In DNA form, the CDR3 reads TGTGCCGGCAGCTCCGGACTAGCGGGATATGACTACGAGCAGTACTTC. The entire variable domain, with the rest obtained from reference TRBV7-9 and TRBJ2-7, is as follows: DTGVSQNPRHKITKRGQNVTFRCDPISEHNRLYWYRQTLGQGPEFLTYFQNEAQLEKSRLLSDRFSAERPKGSFSTLEIQRTEQGDSAMYLCAGSSGLAGYDYEQYFGPGTRLTVT.

This clonotype was seen repeatedly, ten times or more. The J gene is TRBJ1-5, the V gene TRBV6-5, with D maybe TRBD1 (6 bases). The CDR3 covers 13 residues. Trimming stripped 10 bases from V and 3 bases from J, with 13 bases between. Germline values: CDR1 MNHEY, CDR2 SVGAGI. In DNA form, the CDR3 reads TGTGCCACTCGGACAGCTTTCAATCAGCCCCAGCATTTT. Its translation is CATRTAFNQPQHF.

The chain couples TRBV29-1 to TRBJ1-2; 8 positions agree with TRBD1. The CDR3 runs to 11 residues. J was trimmed by 7 bases and V by 8 bases; bases with no gene match: 6. Germline CDR1 is SQVTM and CDR2 is ANQGSEA. The CDR3 is CSIGQGRGYTF. The CDR3 region has the DNA TGCAGCATAGGACAGGGCCGTGGCTACACCTTC.

This clonotype was counted many times. The V and J genes are TRBV20-1 and TRBJ2-6, with 7 positions matching TRBD2. The CDR3 sequence is 14 residues long. Germline values: CDR1 DFQATT, CDR2 SNEGSKA (reference sequence). The V and J ends lost 3 bases and 1 base, in that order; junction bases with no gene match: 0. The CDR3 reads CSASGRSGANVLTF. CDR3 in DNA: TGCAGTGCTAGCGGGAGGTCTGGGGCCAACGTCCTGACTTTC.

Ten or more counts support this clonotype. The chain links TRBV6-1 to TRBJ1-2; D is ambiguous. Germline-derived CDR1 and CDR2 are MNHNS and SASEGT. The CDR3 totals 11 residues. V shed 9 bases and J shed 3 bases, with 8 bases lying between them. CDR3 sequence: CASRADYGYTF. The CDR3 region has the DNA TGTGCCAGTCGGGCAGACTATGGCTACACCTTC.

By sample fraction, this clonotype is medium-sized (0.01 to 0.1%). This chain connects TRBV7-6 to TRBJ2-2; D might be TRBD2 (5 bases). V was cut by 1 base and J by 8 bases, with 17 bases left in between. The CDR3 sequence is 16 residues long. The V gene's germline CDR1 is SGHVS and CDR2 FNYEAQ. The CDR3 DNA reads as TGTGCCAGCAGCTTAGGTCAAGAGGGCCTCGGAGGGGAGCTGTTTTTT. The encoded protein is CASSLGQEGLGGELFF.

This clonotype was counted between two and nine times. V and J are TRBV19 and TRBJ2-1; 11 bases map to TRBD2. Germline trimming cut 1 base from V and 5 bases from J; bases unmatched to any gene: 4. The germline CDR1 and CDR2 sequences are LNHDA and SQIVND (reference sequence). The CDR3 extends over 16 amino acids. DNA for the CDR3: TGTGCCAGTAGTATAGGGACGGGACTAGCGGACAATGAGCAGTTCTTC. This gives the protein CASSIGTGLADNEQFF.

This chain uses TRBV7-6 with TRBJ2-7, with TRBD2 matching over 12 bases. The V gene's germline CDR1 is SGHVS and CDR2 FNYEAQ. With 0 bases clipped from V and 6 bases from J, the junction kept 3 bases outside the gene matches. This CDR3 is built from 15 residues. CDR3 bases: TGTGCCAGCAGCTTAGCGTCTAGCGGGAGGGCCGAGCAGTACTTC. This codes for CASSLASSGRAEQYF.

V usage is TRBV25-1 and J usage is TRBJ1-5; TRBD1 agrees at 7 bases. In germline, CDR1 is MGHDK, CDR2 SYGVNS. V trimming: 1 base; J trimming: 1 base; junction bases outside the gene matches: 4. The CDR3 is 16 residues long. The CDR3 DNA reads TGTGCCAGCAGTGAATTGCGACAGGGAAGCAATCAGCCCCAGCATTTT. Translating gives CASSELRQGSNQPQHF.

This clonotype appeared many times. V and J are TRBV5-1 and TRBJ1-1; D not resolved. With 2 bases removed from V and 4 bases from J, the gap between germline ends came to 12 bases. CDR3 length equals 14 residues. Per germline, CDR1 SGHRS and CDR2 YFSETQ. CDR3 amino acids: CASSFVLPGTEAFF. Here the CDR3 DNA reads TGCGCCAGCAGCTTTGTTTTGCCGGGCACTGAAGCTTTCTTT.

This clonotype is medium-sized within its sample. The chain couples TRBV7-2 to TRBJ1-5; no definite D call. Trimming cost V 3 bases and J 2 bases, with 14 bases left between them. This CDR3 spans 16 amino acids. Germline V gene data show CDR1 as SGHTA and CDR2 as FQGNSA. The CDR3 coding sequence is TGTGCCAGCAGCTTTGTGAGCGGATCGGGCAATCAGCCCCAGCATTTT. Protein product: CASSFVSGSGNQPQHF.

The chain is built from TRBV2 and TRBJ2-7; TRBD1 agrees at 9 bases. The V and J ends lost 4 bases and 4 bases, in that order; junction bases with no gene match: 5. The germline V gene has CDR1 SNHLY and CDR2 FYNNEI. This CDR3 is built from 14 residues. CDR3 protein: CASSGRGQGYEQYF. The CDR3 DNA follows: TGTGCCAGCAGTGGTCGGGGACAGGGTTACGAGCAGTACTTC.